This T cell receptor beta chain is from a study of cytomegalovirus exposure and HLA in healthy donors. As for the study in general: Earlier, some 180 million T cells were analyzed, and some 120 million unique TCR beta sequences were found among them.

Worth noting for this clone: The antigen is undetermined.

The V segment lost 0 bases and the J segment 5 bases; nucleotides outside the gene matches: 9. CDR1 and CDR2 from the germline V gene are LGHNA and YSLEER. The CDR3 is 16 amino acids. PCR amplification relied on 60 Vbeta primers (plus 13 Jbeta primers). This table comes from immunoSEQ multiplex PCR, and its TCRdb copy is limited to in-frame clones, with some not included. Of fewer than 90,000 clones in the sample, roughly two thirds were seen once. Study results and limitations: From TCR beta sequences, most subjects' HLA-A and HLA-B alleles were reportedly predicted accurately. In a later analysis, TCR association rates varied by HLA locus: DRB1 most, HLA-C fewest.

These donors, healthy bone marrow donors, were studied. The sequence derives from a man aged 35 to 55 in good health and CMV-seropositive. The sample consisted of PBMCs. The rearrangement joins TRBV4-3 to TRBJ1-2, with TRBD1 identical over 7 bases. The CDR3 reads CASSQEVHRGPYGYTF. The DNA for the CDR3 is TGCGCCAGCAGCCAAGAAGTACACAGGGGCCCGTATGGCTACACCTTC.